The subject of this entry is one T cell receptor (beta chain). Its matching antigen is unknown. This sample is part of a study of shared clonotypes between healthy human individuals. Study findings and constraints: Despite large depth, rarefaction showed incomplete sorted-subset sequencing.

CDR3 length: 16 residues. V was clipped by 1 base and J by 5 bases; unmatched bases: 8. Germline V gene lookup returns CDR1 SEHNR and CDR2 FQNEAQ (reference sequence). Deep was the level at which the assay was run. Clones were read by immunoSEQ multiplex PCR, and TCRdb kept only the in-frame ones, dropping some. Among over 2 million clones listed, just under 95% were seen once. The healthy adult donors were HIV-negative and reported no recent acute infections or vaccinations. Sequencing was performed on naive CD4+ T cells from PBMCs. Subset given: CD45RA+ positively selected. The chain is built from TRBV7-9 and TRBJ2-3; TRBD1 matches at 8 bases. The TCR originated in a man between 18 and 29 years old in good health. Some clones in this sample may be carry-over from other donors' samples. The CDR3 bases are TGTGCCAGCAGCTTAGTTTGGACAGGGTCTTTAGATACGCAGTATTTT. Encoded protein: CASSLVWTGSLDTQYF.